The clone carrying this T cell receptor (beta chain) was detected once. Its antigen is not identified. The entry originates in a study of T cell responses to AZD1222 COVID-19 vaccine. Sequencing used immunoSEQ multiplex PCR; TCRdb keeps in-frame clones, though not all of them. This table holds about 81,000 clones, approximately 90% found once. There are 14 residues in the CDR3. CDR1 MNHEY and CDR2 SVGEGT come from the germline V gene. V lost 2 bases and J lost 13; bases outside the gene matches: 7. Study-level results: CD4 TCRs associated with vaccination spanned spike, dominating at 160-218 and 743-854. Reportedly, nearly half of unique spike TCRs recognized epitopes outside B.1.351/B.1.1.7 mutations. Spike-specific TCR breadth and depth were elevated following two AZD1222 doses.

V usage is TRBV6-2 or TRBV6-3 and J usage is TRBJ1-6, with TRBD1 matching 8 bases. The origin of this receptor is an adult who received the AZD1222 COVID-19 vaccine. The sample consisted of peripheral blood, taken 28 days after the second AZD1222 dose. In DNA form, the CDR3 reads TGTGCCAGCAGTTACCTTCCGGACAGGGCGCCCCTCCACTTT. Its translation is CASSYLPDRAPLHF.